These T cell receptor beta chains were read from a single sample in a study of glioma-infiltrating T cells after dendritic cell vaccination. Using immunoSEQ multiplex PCR, the repertoire was profiled, and TCRdb retains in-frame clones only, with some absent. The profile covers around 89,000 clones, with approximately 84% appearing a single time and around 16% taken by the ten largest. The specimen comprised blood, sampled before dendritic cell vaccination. Receptors were obtained from a human donor with glioblastoma. Each CDR3 is given with its conserved first and last residue. Fields, in order: J gene, clone size, D gene, CDR3 length, V gene, CDR3 DNA, CDR3 protein. D genes are given only for firm matches. Clone size is shown for a subset of rows, as once, few, many or a class of expanded clone.

>TRBJ1-2|once|NA|13|TRBV4-2
TGTGCCAGCAGCCAAGATTACAGAATTAGCTACACCTTC
CASSQDYRISYTF
>TRBJ2-1|NA|TRBD2|16|TRBV14
TGTGCCACCAGGCCGTTACTAGCGGGAGTCTACAATGAGCAGTTCTTC
CATRPLLAGVYNEQFF
>TRBJ1-2|few|NA|15|TRBV15
TGTGCCACCAGCAGAGGGGCAGGGGCGCGGTATGGCTACACCTTC
CATSRGAGARYGYTF
>TRBJ1-2|NA|NA|12|TRBV19
TGTGCCGCGGAGGACAGCAACTATGGCTACACCTTC
CAAEDSNYGYTF
>TRBJ2-1|NA|NA|15|TRBV10-3
TGTGCCATCAGTGGTACGGCGGAGGGACTCAATGAGCAGTTCTTC
CAISGTAEGLNEQFF
>TRBJ1-1|NA|NA|15|TRBV7-3
TGTGCCAGCAGCCCACAGGGACGGCAGAACACTGAAGCTTTCTTT
CASSPQGRQNTEAFF
>TRBJ2-6|NA|NA|16|TRBV29-1
TGCAGCGTCGACCTCGGGTCCTCCTCTGGGGCCAACGTCCTGACTTTC
CSVDLGSSSGANVLTF
>TRBJ2-7|NA|TRBD1|15|TRBV19
TGTGCCAGTAGCAGACCCGGGACAGGATTTTACGAGCAGTACTTC
CASSRPGTGFYEQYF
>TRBJ1-2|NA|TRBD1|14|TRBV7-3
TGTGCCAGCAGCCCCTCAGGGGGATCCTATGGCTACACCTTC
CASSPSGGSYGYTF
>TRBJ1-5|NA|NA|15|TRBV2
TGTGCCAGCAGTGTAGCCAAGGACAGAAATCAGCCCCAGCATTTT
CASSVAKDRNQPQHF
>TRBJ1-6|NA|TRBD1|16|TRBV5-1
TGCGCCAGCAGCTTTCTGACAGGGGGGAAAGGTTCACCCCTCCACTTT
CASSFLTGGKGSPLHF
>TRBJ2-7|NA|NA|16|TRBV25-1
TGTGCCAGCAGTTCTCCATGGGCCGGCTTCGTTGGTGAGCAGTACTTC
CASSSPWAGFVGEQYF
>TRBJ2-3|NA|NA|16|TRBV12-5
TGTGCTAGTGCCCCCGGAGGCGGGATTAGCACAGATACGCAGTATTTT
CASAPGGGISTDTQYF
>TRBJ2-7|NA|NA|15|TRBV7-2
TGTGCCAGCAGCTTACAGGGGATTGGGACCTACGAGCAGTACTTC
CASSLQGIGTYEQYF
>TRBJ2-7|NA|TRBD1|14|TRBV5-5
TGTGCCAGCACCCAAGCAGGGGGCGAATACGAGCAGTACTTC
CASTQAGGEYEQYF
>TRBJ2-7|NA|NA|12|TRBV7-9
TGTGCCAGCAGCACCGACAACTACGAGCAGTACTTC
CASSTDNYEQYF
>TRBJ2-2|NA|NA|14|TRBV6-5
TGTGCCAGCAGGGGTAGACTTTCCCCCGGGGAGCTGTTTTTT
CASRGRLSPGELFF
>TRBJ2-3|NA|NA|13|TRBV15
TGTGCCACCAGCGATCGGGGTACAGATACGCAGTATTTT
CATSDRGTDTQYF
>TRBJ2-1|NA|NA|16|TRBV7-8
TGTGCCAGCAGCTTATTCCAGGGAATCCGCTACAATGAGCAGTTCTTC
CASSLFQGIRYNEQFF
>TRBJ1-4|few|TRBD1|15|TRBV2
TGTGCCAGCACTTTACAGGGGGCTATTAATGAAAAACTGTTTTTT
CASTLQGAINEKLFF
>TRBJ2-5|NA|TRBD2|16|TRBV28
TGTGCCAGCAGTTTCCTAGGACTAGCGGGAGGTGAGACCCAGTACTTC
CASSFLGLAGGETQYF
>TRBJ2-7|NA|NA|13|TRBV18
TGTGCCAGCTCACCACCACGGGGTCACGAGCAGTACTTC
CASSPPRGHEQYF
>TRBJ2-1|NA|TRBD2|17|TRBV19
TGTGCCAGTAGTATGATAAAAACTAGCGGGGGCCACAATGAGCAGTTCTTC
CASSMIKTSGGHNEQFF
>TRBJ1-2|once|NA|14|TRBV7-9
TGTGCCAGCAGCTTAGATCGGGGGGGCTATGGCTACACCTTC
CASSLDRGGYGYTF
>TRBJ2-2|NA|NA|17|TRBV9
TGTGCCAGCAGCGTAGTTGGGAGTTGGCTGAACACCGGGGAGCTGTTTTTT
CASSVVGSWLNTGELFF
>TRBJ1-3|once|NA|19|TRBV7-2
TGTGCCAGCAGCTTAGTCTCCGGGGGAGTGAAATCCTCTGGAAACACCATATATTTT
CASSLVSGGVKSSGNTIYF
>TRBJ2-2|NA|TRBD2|15|TRBV7-6
TGTGCCAGCAGCTTATTACGGGGGGGCACCGGGGAGCTGTTTTTT
CASSLLRGGTGELFF
>TRBJ2-7|NA|TRBD1|13|TRBV2
TGTGCCAGCAGTTGGACAGGGTCTTACGAGCAGTACTTC
CASSWTGSYEQYF
>TRBJ2-3|NA|NA|12|TRBV18
TGTGCCAGCTCACCGGCCACAGATACGCAGTATTTT
CASSPATDTQYF
>TRBJ1-1|few|TRBD1|15|TRBV19
TGTGCCAGTAAGTTCGGACAGGCCCTCAACACTGAAGCTTTCTTT
CASKFGQALNTEAFF
>TRBJ2-4|NA|NA|14|TRBV2
TGTGCCAGCAGCGAAACTAGCGCCAAAAACATTCAGTACTTC
CASSETSAKNIQYF
>TRBJ2-1|NA|NA|13|TRBV19
TGTGCCAGTAGTACGGTCCCCACGGGAGAGCAGTTCTTC
CASSTVPTGEQFF
>TRBJ1-2|NA|TRBD1|13|TRBV29-1
TGCAGCGCCCCGGGACAGGGGGCCTATGGCTACACCTTC
CSAPGQGAYGYTF
>TRBJ2-4|NA|TRBD2|16|TRBV5-8
TGTGCCAGCAGCGAACAAGCGGGAGCAGCCAAAAACATTCAGTACTTC
CASSEQAGAAKNIQYF
>TRBJ1-5|few|NA|15|TRBV4-1
TGCGCCAGCAGCCTGGGGACATATAGCAATCAGCCCCAGCATTTT
CASSLGTYSNQPQHF
>TRBJ2-2|NA|NA|12|TRBV2
TGTGCCAGCAGCGGTGACACCGGGGAGCTGTTTTTT
CASSGDTGELFF
>TRBJ1-4|NA|NA|14|TRBV7-9
TGTGCCAGCAGCTTAAAGGGAGCTAATGAAAAACTGTTTTTT
CASSLKGANEKLFF
>TRBJ2-7|NA|TRBD2|16|TRBV4-1
TGCGCCAGCAGCCAGCTACTAGCGGGGGGGATCTACGAGCAGTACTTC
CASSQLLAGGIYEQYF
>TRBJ1-1|once|TRBD1|14|TRBV7-6
TGTGCCAGCAGCGAGCAGACAGGGAAGTCTGAAGCTTTCTTT
CASSEQTGKSEAFF
>TRBJ2-1|NA|TRBD2|19|TRBV11-3
TGTGCCAGCAGCAACCGCGGGGGGAGCGGAACGAGCTCCTACAATGAGCAGTTCTTC
CASSNRGGSGTSSYNEQFF
>TRBJ2-3|NA|NA|14|TRBV30
TGTGCCTGGAGTGTCAACAGCTTCACAGATACGCAGTATTTT
CAWSVNSFTDTQYF
>TRBJ1-1|NA|NA|14|TRBV7-3
TGTGCCAGCAGCGATACAGGGTCACTACTGATAGCTTTCTTT
CASSDTGSLLIAFF
>TRBJ1-2|few|TRBD1|12|TRBV5-6
TGTGCCAGCAGCAGGGGGCAGGATGGCTACACCTTC
CASSRGQDGYTF
>TRBJ2-7|NA|TRBD1|14|TRBV28
TGTGCCAGCAGTTGGGACAGTGGGGCCTACGAGCAGTACTTC
CASSWDSGAYEQYF
>TRBJ2-3|NA|TRBD1|16|TRBV5-1
TGCGCCAGCAGGAGGATACAGGGGATGGACACAGATACGCAGTATTTT
CASRRIQGMDTDTQYF
>TRBJ2-1|NA|NA|18|TRBV5-6
TGTGCCAGCAGTATCGGGGAATTGGTGGGAGTGGGTCTTTATGAGCAGTTCTTC
CASSIGELVGVGLYEQFF
>TRBJ1-2|NA|NA|12|TRBV7-9
TGTGCCAGCGTCGAAGGGGGTAATGGCTACACCTTC
CASVEGGNGYTF
>TRBJ2-1|NA|TRBD1|15|TRBV7-3
TGTGCCAGCAGCCTCCAAGGGGGCGTTTACAATGAGCAGTTCTTC
CASSLQGGVYNEQFF
>TRBJ2-1|NA|TRBD1|15|TRBV27
TGTGCCAGCAGTTTAGTGGGACAGGGGAGAGCTGAGCAGTTCTTC
CASSLVGQGRAEQFF
>TRBJ2-1|NA|NA|11|TRBV27
TGTGCCAGCTCCATTCACAATGAGCAGTTCTTC
CASSIHNEQFF
>TRBJ2-3|NA|NA|15|TRBV5-1
TGCGCCAGCAGCGCCGGCAGGGGCACAACAGATACGCAGTATTTT
CASSAGRGTTDTQYF
>TRBJ1-3|NA|NA|16|TRBV25-1
TGTGCCAGCAGTGAAGCGAGAACCGGCTCTGGAAACACCATATATTTT
CASSEARTGSGNTIYF
>TRBJ2-1|once|TRBD2|13|TRBV2
TGTGCCAGCACAGCGGGAGGAAGGGATGAGCAGTTCTTC
CASTAGGRDEQFF